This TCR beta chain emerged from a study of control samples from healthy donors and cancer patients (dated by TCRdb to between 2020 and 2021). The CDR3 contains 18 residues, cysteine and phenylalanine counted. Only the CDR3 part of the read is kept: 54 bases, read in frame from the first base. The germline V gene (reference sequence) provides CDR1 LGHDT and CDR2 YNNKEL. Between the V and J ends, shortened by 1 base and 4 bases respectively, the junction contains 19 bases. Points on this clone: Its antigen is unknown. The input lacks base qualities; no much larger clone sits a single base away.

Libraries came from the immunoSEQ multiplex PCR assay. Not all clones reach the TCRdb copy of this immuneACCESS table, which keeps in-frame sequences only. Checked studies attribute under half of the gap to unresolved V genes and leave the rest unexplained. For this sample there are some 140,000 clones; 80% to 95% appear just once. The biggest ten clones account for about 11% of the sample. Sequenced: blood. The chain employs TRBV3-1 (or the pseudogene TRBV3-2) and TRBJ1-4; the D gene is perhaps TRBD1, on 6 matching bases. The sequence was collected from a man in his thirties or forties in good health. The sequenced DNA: TGTGCCAGCAGCCAAGTTTTAACGGCCGGCAGGGGTAATGAAAAACTGTTTTTT. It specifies CASSQVLTAGRGNEKLFF.